One sample yielded the 22 T cell receptor beta chains listed below, sequenced in a study of response to subunit inactivated influenza vaccine (dated by TCRdb to the late 2010s). The library was produced with RT-PCR. The sequencer was an Illumina HiSeq 2500. TCRdb's own reprocessing of the public reads used fastp at Q25 and MiXCR and kept productive beta chains. Each entry merges the rows of one CDR3 protein and shows their most common DNA and genes. This sample has about 780,000 distinct CDR3 sequences in its table, and roughly 20% of those were observed once. The top ten clonotypes cover approximately 11% of the sample. The sequencing used PBMCs from blood, collected 5 days after vaccination. The receptors come from a man in his fifties or sixties who received an inactivated influenza vaccine. Donor details come from another sample of the same person, matched by shared clones.

This clonotype was observed a few times. The chain recombines TRBV20-1 with TRBJ1-1; D might be TRBD1 (5 bases). Germline V lookup: CDR1 DFQATT, CDR2 SNEGSKA (reference sequence). The ends were cut back, 1 base at V and 1 base at J, with 13 bases in the middle. This CDR3 spans 15 amino acids. For the CDR3, the DNA is TGCAGTGCTAGAGTTATGGCAGGGAGGAACACTGAAGCTTTCTTT. It is translated as CSARVMAGRNTEAFF.

This rearrangement joins TRBV4-3 to TRBJ2-1; 12 bases line up with TRBD2. Germline V lookup: CDR1 LGHNA, CDR2 YSLEER. This CDR3 spans 17 amino acids. Unmatched junction bases numbered 8, after V lost 0 bases and J lost 8 bases. CDR3 sequence reads: CASSQDSRLAGGHEQFF. The CDR3 DNA reads as TGCGCCAGCAGCCAAGATTCGCGGCTAGCGGGAGGGCATGAGCAGTTCTTC.

This clonotype came up a few times. The gene calls are TRBV9 and TRBJ2-5, with D maybe TRBD1 (5 bases). V was clipped by 0 bases and J by 2 bases, with 8 bases between them. Per the germline V gene, CDR1 is SGDLS and CDR2 is YYNGEE. This CDR3 is 14 amino acids long. The DNA for the CDR3 is TGTGCCAGCAGCGTAGGGACAAAACAAGAGACCCAGTACTTC. Its translation is CASSVGTKQETQYF.

In this sample, this clonotype turned up a few times. The rearrangement joins TRBV10-3 to TRBJ2-3, with D possibly matching TRBD2 (6 bases). The CDR3 spans 16 residues. Germline assignment: CDR1 ENHRY and CDR2 SYGVKD. The ends were cut back, 0 bases at V and 4 bases at J, with 14 bases in the middle. The CDR3 DNA is TGTGCCATCAGTGAGTCGAAGACTAGTGGAGCAGATACGCAGTATTTT. It is translated as CAISESKTSGADTQYF.

About this clonotype: A junction boundary mismatches the germline segment, possibly from a read error. The J gene is TRBJ2-2, the V gene TRBV7-9; TRBD1 might be the D (6 bases). Germline V gene lookup returns CDR1 SEHNR and CDR2 FQNEAQ (reference sequence). The CDR3 consists of 16 residues. Here the CDR3 reads CASSFPTGQNAGELFF. The DNA of the CDR3 is TGTGCCAGCAGCTTCCCGACAGGTCAGAACGCCGGGGAGCTGTTTTTT.

The chain recombines TRBV6-1 with TRBJ1-1; D might be TRBD1 (6 bases). Germline-derived CDR1 and CDR2 are MNHNS and SASEGT. V was clipped by 3 bases and J by 3 bases, with 14 bases between them. There are 15 residues in the CDR3. DNA of the CDR3: TGTGCCAGCAGTGAGAGTTGGGCAGGGGACACTGAAGCTTTCTTT. This codes for CASSESWAGDTEAFF.

The V call is TRBV29-1, the J call TRBJ1-1; 7 bases agree with TRBD1. This CDR3 region has 13 residues. CDR1 SQVTM and CDR2 ANQGSEA come from the germline V gene. V shed 7 bases and J 4 bases; nucleotides not matched to a gene: 9. The CDR3 spells CSAGQVSGTEAFF. CDR3 DNA: TGCAGCGCCGGACAGGTAAGCGGCACTGAAGCTTTCTTT. Combining the CDR3 with reference TRBV29-1 and TRBJ1-1 gives the whole variable domain SAVISQKPSRDICQRGTSLTIQCQVDSQVTMMFWYRQQPGQSLTLIATANQGSEATYESGFVIDKFPISRPNLTFSTLTVSNMSPEDSSIYLCSAGQVSGTEAFFGQGTRLTVV.

This clonotype was detected a few times. The chain employs TRBV21-1 and TRBJ2-1; the DNA was not compared with TRBD2, the D call given in the table. TRBV21-1 is a recognized pseudogene. The CDR3 covers 15 residues. In nucleotides, the CDR3 is TGTGCCAGCAGCAGTAAGCAGCGGGAGCACAATGAGCAGTTCTTC. Translation: CASSSKQREHNEQFF.

The chain is built from TRBV28 and TRBJ1-5; possible D gene TRBD1, 6 bases. CDR3 length equals 14 residues. Germline V gene sequence: CDR1 MDHEN, CDR2 SYDVKM. Trimming stripped 7 bases from V and 6 bases from J, with 16 bases between. CDR3 in amino acids: CASTLGQFLQPQHF. CDR3 in DNA: TGTGCCAGCACCCTTGGACAGTTTCTTCAGCCCCAGCATTTT.

This chain links TRBV6-4 with TRBJ1-2, with 7 bases that match TRBD1. Trimming took 7 bases from V and 2 from J; bases not matched to a gene: 10. Germline values: CDR1 MRHNA, CDR2 SNTAGT. The CDR3 contains 15 residues. The CDR3 nucleotides are TGTGCCAGCAACCCGACAGGGAACGCCAACTATGGCTACACCTTC. Protein product: CASNPTGNANYGYTF.

This clonotype came up a few times. J is TRBJ2-3 and V is TRBV7-9; D gene ambiguous. Germline loops: CDR1 SEHNR, CDR2 FQNEAQ (reference sequence). The CDR3 has 15 residues. Trimming took off 0 bases at V and 6 bases at J, with 13 bases between the two ends. In nucleotides, the CDR3 is TGTGCCAGCAGCTTAGCCCAGAGTAAGGTGGATACGCAGTATTTT. It yields the protein CASSLAQSKVDTQYF.

This chain joins TRBV16 and TRBJ2-7, with D perhaps matching TRBD1 (6 bases). V dropped 0 bases and J dropped 4 bases, with 10 bases sitting between them. CDR3 length equals 14 residues. Germline-derived CDR1 and CDR2 are KGHSY and FQNENV. CDR3 in DNA: TGTGCCAGCAGCCAATCCGGACAGAGGTACGAGCAGTACTTC. Translating it yields CASSQSGQRYEQYF.

This clonotype was seen at least ten times. This chain joins TRBV20-1 and TRBJ2-7; D gene ambiguous. This CDR3 has 12 amino acids. V gave up 0 bases and J gave up 1 base, with 4 bases separating them. Germline V CDR1 and CDR2: DFQATT, SNEGSKA (reference sequence). In DNA, the CDR3 is TGCAGTGCTAGAGACAGGTCCTACGAGCAGTACTTC. As protein: CSARDRSYEQYF.

The chain employs TRBV7-9 and TRBJ2-2; D is perhaps TRBD1 or TRBD2 (5 bases each). V lost 5 bases and J 4 bases, leaving 17 bases between the germline ends. The CDR3 has 16 amino acids. Germline-derived CDR1 and CDR2 are SEHNR and FQNEAQ (reference sequence). Here the CDR3 reads CASSRTGLRFTGELFF. The CDR3 coding sequence is TGTGCCAGCAGCCGAACGGGGCTGAGATTCACCGGGGAGCTGTTTTTT.

This clonotype was detected only a few times. V is TRBV9 and J is TRBJ2-1, with D unclear. The length of the CDR3 is 15 residues. CDR1 SGDLS and CDR2 YYNGEE come from the germline V gene. Trimming stripped 1 base from V and 7 bases from J, with 15 bases between. Here the CDR3 reads CASSVRATVGNEQFF. The CDR3 DNA is TGTGCCAGCAGCGTAAGAGCGACTGTGGGGAATGAGCAGTTCTTC.

V usage is TRBV7-9 and J usage is TRBJ2-1, with 7 bases identical to TRBD1. The V segment lost 5 bases and the J segment 4 bases; nucleotides outside the gene matches: 8. The CDR3 length is 15 residues. CDR1 SEHNR and CDR2 FQNEAQ come from the germline V gene (reference sequence). The CDR3 nucleotides read TGTGCCAGCAGCCCCCCGGACAGGATTTACAATGAGCAGTTCTTC. Protein product: CASSPPDRIYNEQFF.

This clonotype showed up just a few times. V is TRBV4-3 and J is TRBJ2-3; 8 bases map to TRBD2. V lost 4 bases, J lost 7 bases, and 4 bases stayed unmatched. This CDR3 comprises 13 residues. CDR1 is LGHNA and CDR2 is YSLEER in the germline V gene. CDR3 protein: CASSPRLANTQYF. The CDR3 nucleotides are TGCGCCAGCAGCCCCCGACTAGCGAATACGCAGTATTTT.

This clonotype appeared many times. This chain uses TRBV7-9 with TRBJ1-4; 7 bases are a match to TRBD1. Germline CDR1 SEHNR, CDR2 FQNEAQ (reference sequence). The trim removed 5 bases at V and 4 bases at J, leaving 10 bases unmatched. CDR3 length equals 16 residues. The CDR3 reads CASSQQGQLLNEKLFF. The DNA for the CDR3 is TGTGCCAGCAGCCAACAGGGACAGCTTCTTAATGAAAAACTGTTTTTT.

This clonotype was counted ten times or more. The chain couples TRBV12-3 or TRBV12-4 to TRBJ1-5; tentative D call: TRBD1 (6 bases). Trimming cost V 3 bases and J 1 base, with 10 bases left between them. CDR3 length: 15 amino acids. CDR3 in DNA: TGTGCCAGCAGTTTTGGGCAGGGGAGCAATCAGCCCCAGCATTTT. Amino acids: CASSFGQGSNQPQHF.

This chain connects TRBV7-6 to TRBJ1-6; D gene uncertain. Germline values: CDR1 SGHVS, CDR2 FNYEAQ. The CDR3 is made up of 14 amino acids. Between the trimmed V and J ends, which lost 1 base and 6 bases, there was a span of 7 bases. CDR3 loop: CASSLGEGNSPLHF. Written as DNA, the CDR3 is TGTGCCAGCAGCTTAGGAGAGGGTAATTCACCCCTCCACTTT.

The gene calls are TRBV5-1 and TRBJ2-5; 7 bases are shared with TRBD1. Unmatched junction bases numbered 12, after V lost 4 bases and J lost 3 bases. The germline gives CDR1 SGHRS, CDR2 YFSETQ. CDR3 size: 16 residues. The CDR3 nucleotides are TGCGCCAGCAGCCAGGGGGTAGCTTCCGTAAAAGAGACCCAGTACTTC. Its translation: CASSQGVASVKETQYF.

Only a few counts were recorded for this clonotype. The V and J genes are TRBV15 and TRBJ2-7; D is ambiguous. Germline-derived CDR1 and CDR2 are LNHNV and YYDKDF (reference sequence). V gave up 3 bases and J gave up 1 base, with 10 bases separating them. CDR3 length: 14 amino acids. The CDR3 protein is CATSSIQTSYEQYF. As DNA, the CDR3 is TGTGCCACCAGCAGTATCCAGACTTCCTACGAGCAGTACTTC.